A selection of T cell receptor beta chains follows, all from one sample in a study of blood T cell repertoires in COVID-19. Here immunoSEQ multiplex PCR was the method, and the copy in TCRdb shows in-frame clones only, minus some. Here the sample spans under 250,000 clones, roughly 85% being singletons. The sample consisted of PBMCs or T cells enriched from blood (not recorded which). The origin of the receptors is a woman aged 50 to 60 with acute COVID-19. The CDR3 runs from the conserved cysteine through the conserved F or W. A D gene is named only where the DNA matches it firmly. Some rows mark clone size as missing; the rest say once, few, many or name a class of expanded clone.

>TRBV6-1|TRBJ1-3|-|few
TGTGCCAGCAGTGGTCGACCGGGACACAACTCTGGAAACACCATATATTTT
CASSGRPGHNSGNTIYF
>TRBV5-1|TRBJ1-3|-|-
TGCGCCAGCAGCTTGGCCGCGAGCTCTGGAAACACCATATATTTT
CASSLAASSGNTIYF
>TRBV19|TRBJ1-1|TRBD1|-
TGTGCCAGTAGTATGAATTCAGGGGGCAACGCTGAAGCTTTCTTT
CASSMNSGGNAEAFF
>TRBV10-1|TRBJ1-4|TRBD1|-
TGCGCCAGCAGTGTTACAGGGGGCAAAGGGCTGTTTTTT
CASSVTGGKGLFF
>TRBV9|TRBJ2-3|TRBD2|-
TGTGCCAGCAGCGCAACCAGACTAGCGGGGGGTTTCACAGATACGCAGTATTTT
CASSATRLAGGFTDTQYF
>TRBV7-6|TRBJ2-5|-|-
TGTGCCAGCAGCCCGACTAGTTTTCAAGAGACCCAGTACTTC
CASSPTSFQETQYF
>TRBV5-1|TRBJ1-2|TRBD1|-
TGCGCCAGCAGCTTGACCGACAGGGGGCTCTATGGCTACACCTTC
CASSLTDRGLYGYTF
>TRBV5-1|TRBJ2-5|TRBD2|-
TGCGCCAGCAGCGTGGGACTAGCGGGGGGTCAAGAGACCCAGTACTTC
CASSVGLAGGQETQYF
>TRBV5-6|TRBJ2-7|TRBD1|-
TGTGCCAGCAGCTTGGCCGGAGGGACAGGGGTTCTAGAGCAGTACTTC
CASSLAGGTGVLEQYF
>TRBV5-6|TRBJ1-2|TRBD1|-
TGTGCCAGCAAGTACGGGACAGTCTATGGCTACACCTTC
CASKYGTVYGYTF
>TRBV5-4|TRBJ2-5|-|once
TGTGCCAGCAGCCGACAGCAAGAGACCCAGTACTTC
CASSRQQETQYF
>TRBV5-1|TRBJ2-2|TRBD2|-
TGCGCCAGCAAAGGAGCGGGGGGGCCGTCCGGGGAGCTGTTTTTT
CASKGAGGPSGELFF
>TRBV29-1|TRBJ1-5|-|-
TGCAGCGTTGGATGGGCGAGTTATCAGCCCCAGCATTTT
CSVGWASYQPQHF
>TRBV7-6|TRBJ2-5|TRBD1|few
TGTGCCAGCAGCTTAGCTTTCGGACAGGGGGCTGCTACCCAAGTTGGGACCCAGTACTTC
CASSLAFGQGAATQVGTQYF
>TRBV5-8|TRBJ1-1|-|-
TGTGCCAGCAGCTTGGAGGCAGGCTTTAAAGCTTTCTTT
CASSLEAGFKAFF
>TRBV7-2|TRBJ1-4|-|-
TGTGCCAGCAGGGGACTTAGGGATGAAAAACTGTTTTTT
CASRGLRDEKLFF
>TRBV19|TRBJ1-4|TRBD1|-
TGTGCCAGTAGGCGCACAGGGGGGTCAGAGGAAAAACTGTTTTTT
CASRRTGGSEEKLFF
>TRBV5-4|TRBJ1-1|-|-
TGTGCCAGCAGCTTGGATCCAGAGAACACTGAAGCTTTCTTT
CASSLDPENTEAFF
>TRBV27|TRBJ2-2|-|-
TGTGCCAGCCTCAGCGAAGTCGGGGAGCTGTTTTTT
CASLSEVGELFF
>TRBV30|TRBJ2-3|TRBD2|few
TGTGCCTGGAGGGATCCAGGACTAGCGGGGGGGCCATCGACAGATACGCAGTATTTT
CAWRDPGLAGGPSTDTQYF
>TRBV19|TRBJ2-3|-|-
TGTGCCAGTAGTCTCGGACTCAACACAGATACGCAGTATTTT
CASSLGLNTDTQYF
>TRBV7-2|TRBJ1-1|TRBD1|-
TGTGCCAGCAGCTGGGGACAGACGAACACTGAAGCTTTCTTT
CASSWGQTNTEAFF
>TRBV6-5|TRBJ1-2|-|-
TGTGCCAGCAGTTACTCGAGGAGGGAAGCTAACTATGGCTACACCTTC
CASSYSRREANYGYTF
>TRBV7-9|TRBJ2-1|-|-
TGTGCCAGCAGCTTAGCGCTAGGACAGATAAACAATGAGCAGTTCTTC
CASSLALGQINNEQFF
>TRBV11-2|TRBJ2-7|-|-
TGTGCCAGCAGCCCCTATTACGAGCAGTACTTC
CASSPYYEQYF
>TRBV7-2|TRBJ1-5|TRBD1|-
TGTGCCAGCAGCCCGACAGGGGGCAACAATCAGCCCCAGCATTTT
CASSPTGGNNQPQHF
>TRBV19|TRBJ1-1|-|-
TGTGCCAGTAGTCCAGTGACTTCGGGGAACACTGAAGCTTTCTTT
CASSPVTSGNTEAFF
>TRBV30|TRBJ2-3|-|-
TGTGCCTGGAGTGTCATTTTAGATACGCAGTATTTT
CAWSVILDTQYF
>TRBV15|TRBJ1-1|-|-
TGTGCCACCAGCAGAGCAATAGGAAGGGGCACTGAAGCTTTCTTT
CATSRAIGRGTEAFF
>TRBV6-1|TRBJ1-1|TRBD1|-
TGTGCCAGCAGTGACGCCATGTTAAACCCAGGGGGTTTATCTGAAGCTTTCTTT
CASSDAMLNPGGLSEAFF
>TRBV5-1|TRBJ1-4|-|once
TGCGCCAGCAGCTTAGGACCGAGGGCAACTAATGAAAAACTGTTTTTT
CASSLGPRATNEKLFF
>TRBV7-9|TRBJ1-4|-|-
TGTGCCAGCAGCTTAGCTGGGGGCCCAACTAATGAAAAACTGTTTTTT
CASSLAGGPTNEKLFF
>TRBV7-6|TRBJ2-5|TRBD2|once
TGTGCCAGCAGCTTAGCCGGTAGCGGGGGGTCTCTGGGGACCCAGTACTTC
CASSLAGSGGSLGTQYF
>TRBV12-1|TRBJ2-7|-|-
TGTGCCAGCAGCTCAAGAACTTATCCGGGACAGCCCTACGAGCAGTACTTC
CASSSRTYPGQPYEQYF
>TRBV20-1|TRBJ1-1|TRBD1|few
TGCAGTGCTAGTCCCCTCGGCAGGGGGCGAATGAACACTGAAGCTTTCTTT
CSASPLGRGRMNTEAFF
>TRBV9|TRBJ1-1|-|-
TGTGCCAGCAGCGCAGGGACTCTTGGTGACACTGAAGCTTTCTTT
CASSAGTLGDTEAFF
>TRBV18|TRBJ2-7|TRBD2|-
TGTGCCAGCTCACCACAGAACGGGGGGGCCTACGAGCAGTACTTC
CASSPQNGGAYEQYF
>TRBV6-5|TRBJ2-7|-|-
TGTGCCAGCAGTTACTCTTTGGCAGGGGATTACGAGCAGTACTTC
CASSYSLAGDYEQYF
>TRBV7-2|TRBJ1-3|-|-
TGTGCCAGCAGTACTCAGGGTCCTGGAAACACCATATATTTT
CASSTQGPGNTIYF
>TRBV6-5|TRBJ1-1|-|-
TGTGCCAGCAGTTCTCCCTTCAGGGGAAAAAACACTGAAGCTTTCTTT
CASSSPFRGKNTEAFF
>TRBV3-1/TRBV3-2|TRBJ1-2|-|-
TGTGCCAGCAGCCACCTCGACACGGATGGCTACACCTTC
CASSHLDTDGYTF
>TRBV4-2|TRBJ1-1|-|few
TGTGCCAGCAGCCAAGAATCAGGGCCGAACACTGAAGCTTTCTTT
CASSQESGPNTEAFF
>TRBV18|TRBJ2-1|TRBD1|-
TGTGCCAGCTCGACAGGGGGCTACAATGAGCAGTTCTTC
CASSTGGYNEQFF
>TRBV18|TRBJ2-3|-|-
TGTGCCAGCTCACCTACGAGTGCTTACACAGATACGCAGTATTTT
CASSPTSAYTDTQYF
>TRBV28|TRBJ1-2|-|once
TGTGCCAGTCGGGAAGGGGGAGCAAACTATGGCTACACCTTC
CASREGGANYGYTF
>TRBV7-9|TRBJ1-4|TRBD1|-
TGTGCCAGCAGCACTTGGACAGGACTACTAACTAATGAAAAACTGTTTTTT
CASSTWTGLLTNEKLFF
>TRBV19|TRBJ1-4|-|-
TGTGCATGCGGGGCGGGTGAAAAACTGTTTTTT
CACGAGEKLFF
>TRBV5-1|TRBJ2-4|-|-
TGCGCCAGCAGCTTGGTGACCGGGGATCAAAACATTCAGTACTTC
CASSLVTGDQNIQYF
>TRBV5-1|TRBJ2-7|TRBD1|-
TGCGCCAGCAGCTTGGTTCCTTCCAGGGGGCACTCCTACGAGCAGTACTTC
CASSLVPSRGHSYEQYF